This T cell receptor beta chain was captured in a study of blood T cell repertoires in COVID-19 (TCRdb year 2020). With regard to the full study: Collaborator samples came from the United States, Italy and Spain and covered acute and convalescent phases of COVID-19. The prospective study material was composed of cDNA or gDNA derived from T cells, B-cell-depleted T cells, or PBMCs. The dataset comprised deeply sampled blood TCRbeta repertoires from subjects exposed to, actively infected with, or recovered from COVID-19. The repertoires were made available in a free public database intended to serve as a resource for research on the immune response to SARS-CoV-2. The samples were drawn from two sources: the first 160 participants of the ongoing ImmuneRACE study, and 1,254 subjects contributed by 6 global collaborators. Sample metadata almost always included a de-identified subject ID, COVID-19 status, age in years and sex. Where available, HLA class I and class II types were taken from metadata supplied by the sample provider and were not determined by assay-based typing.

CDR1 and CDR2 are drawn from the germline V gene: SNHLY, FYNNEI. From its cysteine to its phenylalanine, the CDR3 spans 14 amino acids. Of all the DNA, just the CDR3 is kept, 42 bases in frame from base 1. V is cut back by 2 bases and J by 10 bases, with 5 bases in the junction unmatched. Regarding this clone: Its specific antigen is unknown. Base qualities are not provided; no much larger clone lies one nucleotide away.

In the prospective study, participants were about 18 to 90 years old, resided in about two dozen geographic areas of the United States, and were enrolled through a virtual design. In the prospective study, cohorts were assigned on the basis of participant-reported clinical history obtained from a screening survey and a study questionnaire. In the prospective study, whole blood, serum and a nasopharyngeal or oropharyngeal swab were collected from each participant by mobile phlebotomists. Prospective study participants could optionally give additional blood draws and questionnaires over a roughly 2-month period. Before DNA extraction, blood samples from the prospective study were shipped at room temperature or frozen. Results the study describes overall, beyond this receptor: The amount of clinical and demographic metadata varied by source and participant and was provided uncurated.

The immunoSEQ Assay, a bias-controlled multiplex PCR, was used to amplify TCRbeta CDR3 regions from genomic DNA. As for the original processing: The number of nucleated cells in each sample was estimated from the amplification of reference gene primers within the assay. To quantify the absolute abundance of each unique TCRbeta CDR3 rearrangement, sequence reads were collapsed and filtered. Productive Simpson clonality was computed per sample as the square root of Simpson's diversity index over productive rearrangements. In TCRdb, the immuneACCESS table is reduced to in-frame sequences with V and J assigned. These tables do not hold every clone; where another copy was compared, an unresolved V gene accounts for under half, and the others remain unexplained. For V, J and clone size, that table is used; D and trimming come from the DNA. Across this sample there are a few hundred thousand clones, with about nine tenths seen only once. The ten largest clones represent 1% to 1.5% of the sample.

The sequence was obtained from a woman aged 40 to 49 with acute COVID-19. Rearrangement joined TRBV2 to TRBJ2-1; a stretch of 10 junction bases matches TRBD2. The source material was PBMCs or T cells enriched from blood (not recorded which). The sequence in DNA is TGTGCCAGCAGTGAACGATTAGCGGGAGGCGAGCAGTTCTTC. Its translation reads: CASSERLAGGEQFF. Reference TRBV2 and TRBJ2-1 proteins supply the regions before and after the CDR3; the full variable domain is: EPEVTQTPSHQVTQMGQEVILRCVPISNHLYFYWYRQILGQKVEFLVSFYNNEISEKSEIFDDQFSVERPDGSNFTLKIRSTKLEDSAMYFCASSERLAGGEQFFGPGTRLTVL.